These 27 T cell receptor beta chains were sequenced from one sample in a study of cytomegalovirus exposure and HLA in healthy donors. Method: immunoSEQ multiplex PCR; TCRdb's copy keeps in-frame clones and lacks some. This sample has about 65,000 clones, with around 92% found just once. Sequencing input: PBMCs. These receptor sequences come from a young woman in good health and CMV-seronegative.

This clone was observed a handful of times. This chain connects TRBV7-2 to TRBJ2-7; D ambiguous. The V end was cut by 5 bases, the J end by 0 bases, with 8 bases between. The CDR3 has 13 residues. The germline V gene has CDR1 SGHTA and CDR2 FQGNSA. In DNA, the CDR3 is TGTGCCAGCAGCCCCTTTCCCTCCTACGAGCAGTACTTC. Its protein product is CASSPFPSYEQYF.

This chain connects TRBV6-1 to TRBJ1-6; 8 bases are shared with TRBD1. The germline V gene has CDR1 MNHNS and CDR2 SASEGT. V gave up 1 base and J gave up 9 bases; unmatched junction bases: 2. The CDR3 contains 14 residues. DNA for the CDR3: TGTGCCAGCAGTGAAGTGGGACAGGCTTCACCCCTCCACTTT. It encodes CASSEVGQASPLHF.

This chain joins TRBV6-1 and TRBJ2-5; 7 bases agree with TRBD1. CDR3 length equals 14 residues. The germline V gene has CDR1 MNHNS and CDR2 SASEGT. The V and J ends lost 5 bases and 5 bases, in that order; junction bases with no gene match: 8. Here the CDR3 DNA reads TGTGCCAGCAGTCTAAACAGGGGATCGGAGACCCAGTACTTC. This gives the protein CASSLNRGSETQYF.

This clone was seen once. The J gene is TRBJ2-5, the V gene TRBV28; 8 bases are shared with TRBD2. The germline CDR1 and CDR2 sequences are MDHEN and SYDVKM. The V segment lost 7 bases and the J segment 0 bases; nucleotides outside the gene matches: 7. The CDR3 has 15 residues. CDR3 DNA: TGTGCCAGCAAAATCGGGGGGGTGTACCAAGAGACCCAGTACTTC. Protein sequence: CASKIGGVYQETQYF. The full variable domain, its missing parts supplied by reference TRBV28 and TRBJ2-5, is DVKVTQSSRYLVKRTGEKVFLECVQDMDHENMFWYRQDPGLGLRLIYFSYDVKMKEKGDIPEGYSVSREKKERFSLILESASTNQTSMYLCASKIGGVYQETQYFGPGTRLLVL.

The J gene is TRBJ1-1, the V gene TRBV7-3; 7 positions match TRBD1. This CDR3 spans 16 amino acids. After removal of 5 bases from V and 0 bases from J, the junction contained 9 bases not matched to a gene. CDR1 is SGHTA and CDR2 is FQGTGA in the germline V gene. The CDR3 DNA reads TGTGCCAGCAGCCCGGGACAGAGAAGAATGAACACTGAAGCTTTCTTT. Protein product: CASSPGQRRMNTEAFF.

The rearrangement joins TRBV11-2 to TRBJ2-1; a possible D gene is TRBD2 (6 bases). The V end lost 7 bases, the J end lost 4 bases, and 26 bases lay between the germline ends. The CDR3 is made up of 18 amino acids. From germline, CDR1 is SGHAT and CDR2 FQNNGV. CDR3 nucleotides: TGTGCCAGCAATTGGCACTGGGGGGATTTGGTAGTTTACAATGAGCAGTTCTTC. This sequence encodes CASNWHWGDLVVYNEQFF. Full variable domain (outside the CDR3, taken from reference TRBV11-2 and TRBJ2-1): EAGVAQSPRYKIIEKRQSVAFWCNPISGHATLYWYQQILGQGPKLLIQFQNNGVVDDSQLPKDRFSAERLKGVDSTLKIQPAKLEDSAVYLCASNWHWGDLVVYNEQFFGPGTRLTVL.

The J gene is TRBJ1-5, the V gene TRBV2, with 7 bases that match TRBD1. The CDR3 loop spans 13 amino acids. Germline-derived CDR1 and CDR2 are SNHLY and FYNNEI. V shed 5 bases and J 7 bases; nucleotides not matched to a gene: 5. The CDR3 DNA reads as TGTGCCAGCAGTCAGGGGGGAGGCCAGCCCCAGCATTTT. This gives the protein CASSQGGGQPQHF.

This clone was detected only once. The chain couples TRBV19 to TRBJ1-5; D unresolved. The CDR3 has 13 residues. V was shortened by 9 bases and J by 5 bases, with 14 bases between the two germline ends. Looked up from germline, CDR1 is LNHDA and CDR2 is SQIVND (reference sequence). The CDR3 DNA follows: TGTGCCAGCTCTGTGGGCTTAGATCAGCCCCAGCATTTT. Amino acids: CASSVGLDQPQHF.

V and J are TRBV5-1 and TRBJ1-1; 7 positions agree with TRBD1. The CDR3 loop spans 15 amino acids. Germline lookup yields CDR1 SGHRS and CDR2 YFSETQ. With V trimmed by 2 bases and J by 0 bases, 4 bases remained unmatched. CDR3 sequence reads: CASSLLTGMNTEAFF. In DNA, the CDR3 is TGCGCCAGCAGCTTACTGACAGGGATGAACACTGAAGCTTTCTTT.

This chain connects TRBV5-1 to TRBJ1-1, with 11 bases lining up with TRBD1. The CDR3 is made up of 15 amino acids. V gave up 4 bases and J gave up 1 base; unmatched junction bases: 3. Germline V gene data show CDR1 as SGHRS and CDR2 as YFSETQ. This chain's CDR3 is CASSSGQGANTEAFF. For the CDR3, the DNA is TGCGCCAGCAGCAGCGGACAGGGGGCGAACACTGAAGCTTTCTTT.

Points on this clone: An end of the junction does not agree with germline; a read error may underlie this. This chain connects TRBV2 to TRBJ1-1, with 7 bases that match TRBD1. The CDR3 has 9 residues. The germline V gene has CDR1 SNHLY and CDR2 FYNNEI. CDR3 in amino acids: CASSPGGSF. The CDR3 DNA follows: TGTGCCAGCAGCCCAGGGGGAAGTTTT.

This rearrangement joins TRBV19 to TRBJ1-1; D might be TRBD1 (5 bases). The CDR3 runs to 14 residues. V lost 6 bases, J lost 7 bases, and 18 bases lay in between. Germline CDR1 and CDR2: LNHDA and SQIVND (reference sequence). CDR3 amino acids: CASSPQGEPIEAFF. The CDR3 DNA follows: TGTGCCAGTAGCCCGCAGGGTGAACCCATTGAAGCTTTCTTT.

Written as DNA, the CDR3 is TGCAGCGTTGAAGGAGGGGGTGGGGAGACCCAGTACTTC. Its protein is CSVEGGGGETQYF. The chain recombines TRBV29-1 with TRBJ2-5, with D tentatively TRBD1 (6 bases). Germline V gene data show CDR1 as SQVTM and CDR2 as ANQGSEA. The CDR3 covers 13 residues. Trimming removed 1 base at V and 5 bases at J, with 11 bases between.

The chain links TRBV7-8 to TRBJ1-1; the D gene is possibly TRBD1 (6 bases). There are 15 residues in the CDR3. Germline V CDR1 and CDR2: SGHVS, FQNEAQ. V gave up 1 base and J gave up 2 bases, with 11 bases separating them. The CDR3 protein is CASSLVTGANTEAFF. The DNA for the CDR3 is TGTGCCAGCAGCTTAGTGACAGGAGCCAACACTGAAGCTTTCTTT. The complete variable domain, with remaining parts taken from reference TRBV7-8 and TRBJ1-1, reads GAGVSQSPRYKVAKRGQDVALRCDPISGHVSLFWYQQALGQGPEFLTYFQNEAQLDKSGLPSDRFFAERPEGSVSTLKIQRTQQEDSAVYLCASSLVTGANTEAFFGQGTRLTVV.

The V call is TRBV28, the J call TRBJ1-1, with D maybe TRBD1 (5 bases). V gave up 3 bases and J gave up 8 bases, with 7 bases separating them. In germline, CDR1 is MDHEN, CDR2 SYDVKM. The CDR3 length is 11 residues. CDR3 region: CASSFGGEAFF. The CDR3 DNA sequence: TGTGCCAGCAGTTTCGGGGGGGAAGCTTTCTTT.

The genes are TRBV28 and TRBJ2-5, with D possibly being TRBD2 (6 bases). This CDR3 comprises 14 residues. V gave up 2 bases and J gave up 7 bases, with 14 bases separating them. The V gene's germline CDR1 is MDHEN and CDR2 SYDVKM. CDR3 bases: TGTGCCAGCAGTTTAGACTCGGGGGAAGGGACCCAGTACTTC. This gives the protein CASSLDSGEGTQYF.

The CDR3 bases are TGTGCCAGCAGCCAAACCCAGGGGTTCTACGAGCAGTACTTC. It codes for CASSQTQGFYEQYF. The chain employs TRBV5-6 and TRBJ2-7; tentative D call: TRBD1 (6 bases). V lost 4 bases and J lost 3, with 14 bases in between. Looked up from germline, CDR1 is SGHDT and CDR2 is YYEEEE. This CDR3 has 14 amino acids.

The chain is built from TRBV11-3 and TRBJ2-3, with a possible D match to TRBD2 (5 bases). CDR1 and CDR2 (germline): SGHNT, YENEEA. The V end was cut by 4 bases, the J end by 2 bases, with 16 bases between. The CDR3 extends over 16 amino acids. The DNA of the CDR3 is TGTGCCAGCAGCTCCGAGGGCCCTTCCCTCACAGATACGCAGTATTTT. Translating gives CASSSEGPSLTDTQYF.

This sequence joins TRBV10-3 and TRBJ2-2; 7 bases fit TRBD2. Germline V gene sequence: CDR1 ENHRY, CDR2 SYGVKD. V lost 10 bases and J lost 6; bases outside the gene matches: 17. The CDR3 is made up of 16 amino acids. CDR3 nucleotide sequence: TGTGCCACCCCGAAGGACGGCGGGAGTTATTCCGGGGAGCTGTTTTTT. It yields the protein CATPKDGGSYSGELFF.

The chain combines TRBV4-2 with TRBJ2-5, with D possibly TRBD1 on 7 matching bases. Trimming removed 0 bases from V and 4 bases from J, with 12 bases in between. Germline CDR1 is LGHNA and CDR2 is YNFKEQ. The CDR3 is made up of 15 amino acids. The CDR3 DNA reads as TGTGCCAGCAGCCAAGAGGAGGGGGCATCAGAGACCCAGTACTTC. Translated, it gives CASSQEEGASETQYF.

This clone has a single count. This chain joins TRBV15 and TRBJ2-3; no clear D gene. The CDR3 loop spans 13 amino acids. V was clipped by 1 base and J by 5 bases, with 7 bases between them. Germline loops: CDR1 LNHNV, CDR2 YYDKDF (reference sequence). CDR3 in amino acids: CATSRVRQDTQYF. For the CDR3, the DNA is TGTGCCACCAGCAGAGTCAGGCAAGATACGCAGTATTTT. Drawing the rest from reference TRBV15 and TRBJ2-3, the complete variable domain is DAMVIQNPRYQVTQFGKPVTLSCSQTLNHNVMYWYQQKSSQAPKLLFHYYDKDFNNEADTPDNFQSRRPNTSFCFLDIRSPGLGDTAMYLCATSRVRQDTQYFGPGTRLTVL.

The chain carries TRBV11-3 and TRBJ2-2; 14 bases match TRBD2. The CDR3 sequence is 16 residues long. The ends lost 5 bases at V and 4 bases at J; junction bases unmatched: 3. Germline CDR1 and CDR2: SGHNT and YENEEA. The CDR3 here is CASSPGTSGSTGELFF. The CDR3 region has the DNA TGTGCCAGCAGCCCCGGGACTAGCGGGAGCACCGGGGAGCTGTTTTTT.

J is TRBJ2-5 and V is TRBV28, with a weak D call TRBD1 (6 bases). V was cut by 5 bases and J by 1 base, with 8 bases left in between. This CDR3 has 13 amino acids. CDR1 MDHEN and CDR2 SYDVKM come from the germline V gene. As DNA, the CDR3 is TGTGCCAGCAGTGCGACAGGCCAAGAGACCCAGTACTTC. Encoded protein: CASSATGQETQYF.

This CDR3 is CASSEGLQETQYF. The CDR3 nucleotides are TGCGCCAGCAGTGAGGGCTTACAAGAGACCCAGTACTTC. The chain has TRBV10-2 and TRBJ2-5, with no clear D. CDR3 length equals 13 residues. Between the trimmed V and J ends, which lost 2 bases and 2 bases, there was a span of 6 bases. In germline, CDR1 is WSHSY, CDR2 SAAADI.

The rearrangement joins TRBV7-9 to TRBJ2-1; a possible D gene is TRBD2 (5 bases). Between the trimmed V and J ends, which lost 0 bases and 8 bases, there was a span of 14 bases. The germline CDR1 and CDR2 sequences are SEHNR and FQNEAQ (reference sequence). The CDR3 runs to 15 residues. CDR3 sequence reads: CASSLASSSFDEQFF. The CDR3 region has the DNA TGTGCCAGCAGCTTAGCGTCTAGCTCGTTCGATGAGCAGTTCTTC.

The genes are TRBV5-1 and TRBJ1-4; possibly TRBD1 for D (5 bases). The CDR3 is 14 amino acids. Trimming left V 0 bases short and J 4 bases short, with 7 bases between. In germline, CDR1 is SGHRS, CDR2 YFSETQ. In DNA form, the CDR3 reads TGCGCCAGCAGCTTGGAGGGGTTTAATGAAAAACTGTTTTTT. It translates to CASSLEGFNEKLFF.

The chain employs TRBV29-1 and TRBJ2-7; 7 nucleotides agree with TRBD1. The V segment lost 5 bases and the J segment 3 bases; nucleotides outside the gene matches: 7. CDR1 and CDR2 from the germline V gene are SQVTM and ANQGSEA. CDR3 size: 13 residues. CDR3: CSVLTGQSYEQYF. CDR3 nucleotide sequence: TGCAGCGTTCTGACAGGGCAAAGCTACGAGCAGTACTTC.